One sample yielded the 29 T cell receptor beta chains listed below, sequenced in a study of Tregs in tolerant kidney transplant recipients. The nonmyeloablative bone marrow transplants came from related graft donors, with transient mixed chimerism. The repertoire was sequenced with immunoSEQ multiplex PCR; TCRdb's copy has only in-frame clones and lacks some. The table has tens of thousands of clones, over 85% seen once. The specimen comprised CD4+ T cells from blood (PBMCs), sampled 12 months after the transplant. The receptor source for this set is a human patient who received a combined kidney and bone marrow transplant. Among the T cells, some may be from the graft donor.

This clone was counted a few times. The chain carries TRBV6-6 and TRBJ1-6; D unresolved. The CDR3 is 13 amino acids. The germline V and J ends were trimmed by 0 bases and 8 bases, with 5 bases remaining between them. The V gene's germline CDR1 is MNHNY and CDR2 SVGAGI (reference sequence). As DNA, the CDR3 is TGTGCCAGCAGTTACTCTATAGATTCACCCCTCCACTTT. This sequence encodes CASSYSIDSPLHF.

The chain carries TRBV19 and TRBJ2-5, with TRBD1 matching over 7 bases. V trimming: 6 bases; J trimming: 2 bases; junction bases outside the gene matches: 3. The CDR3 loop spans 13 amino acids. The germline CDR1 and CDR2 sequences are LNHDA and SQIVND (reference sequence). This chain's CDR3 is CASRHRGQETQYF. The CDR3 bases are TGTGCCAGTAGGCACAGGGGACAAGAGACCCAGTACTTC.

The chain couples TRBV6-5 to TRBJ2-2; D not certain. Germline values: CDR1 MNHEY, CDR2 SVGAGI. The CDR3 is 12 residues long. Trimming shortened V by 10 bases and J by 4 bases, and 10 bases separated the two germline ends. The CDR3 protein is CATGRGTGELFF. The CDR3 DNA reads as TGTGCCACCGGTCGTGGCACCGGGGAGCTGTTTTTT.

The chain employs TRBV6-5 and TRBJ2-5; D is undetermined. Germline loops: CDR1 MNHEY, CDR2 SVGAGI. With 5 bases removed from V and 0 bases from J, the gap between germline ends came to 10 bases. The CDR3 spans 14 residues. This CDR3 is CASSPILNQETQYF. As DNA, the CDR3 is TGTGCCAGCAGTCCAATACTAAACCAAGAGACCCAGTACTTC.

The chain carries TRBV27 and TRBJ1-6, with D unclear. The CDR3 loop spans 13 amino acids. Trimming removed 2 bases at V and 9 bases at J, with 8 bases between. Looked up from germline, CDR1 is MNHEY and CDR2 is SMNVEV (reference sequence). For the CDR3, the DNA is TGTGCCAGCAGTTTAGATAGAACTTCACCCCTCCACTTT. Amino acids: CASSLDRTSPLHF.

The rearrangement uses TRBV12-2 and TRBJ2-3; the DNA was not used to check the table's D call, TRBD2. TRBV12-2 is termed a pseudogene. This CDR3 spans 18 amino acids. CDR3 region: CASRFRDTSGGSTDTQYF. For the CDR3, the DNA is TGTGCAAGTCGCTTTAGGGATACTAGCGGGGGAAGCACAGATACGCAGTATTTT.

The chain is built from TRBV7-9 and TRBJ1-1; 7 bases map to TRBD1. J gave up 4 bases and V 7 bases, and 9 bases lay outside the gene matches. Germline CDR1 reads SEHNR; CDR2 reads FQNEAQ (reference sequence). The CDR3 contains 14 residues. CDR3 sequence: CASNSDRVTTEAFF. The CDR3 DNA reads as TGTGCCAGCAACTCCGACAGGGTGACCACTGAAGCTTTCTTT.

There are a few counts of this clone. The chain combines TRBV6-6 with TRBJ2-7, with TRBD1 matching over 7 bases. The CDR3 totals 14 residues. The V and J ends lost 6 bases and 0 bases, in that order; junction bases with no gene match: 5. Germline values: CDR1 MNHNY, CDR2 SVGAGI (reference sequence). The CDR3 DNA reads as TGTGCCAGCAGGGGACAGCAAGTCTCCTACGAGCAGTACTTC. The encoded protein is CASRGQQVSYEQYF.

The chain uses TRBV5-1 and TRBJ2-1; 8 bases are a match to TRBD1. The CDR3 is 17 amino acids. V dropped 1 base and J dropped 4; count of bases not matched to a gene: 10. The germline CDR1 and CDR2 sequences are SGHRS and YFSETQ. CDR3 sequence reads: CASSLFSGGGFYNEQFF. The CDR3 nucleotides read TGCGCCAGCAGCTTGTTTTCAGGGGGCGGCTTTTACAATGAGCAGTTCTTC.

The chain uses TRBV27 and TRBJ2-1, with 7 bases aligning to TRBD2. CDR3 length: 14 amino acids. After removal of 7 bases from V and 7 bases from J, the junction contained 10 bases not matched to a gene. Germline assignment: CDR1 MNHEY and CDR2 SMNVEV (reference sequence). CDR3 nucleotides: TGTGCCAGCAACCCACCGGGAGGAATAAATGAGCAGTTCTTC. Translation: CASNPPGGINEQFF.

This sequence joins TRBV4-1 and TRBJ2-7, with 11 bases aligning to TRBD2. Trimming cost V 4 bases and J 7 bases; bases outside gene matches: 15. Per the germline V gene, CDR1 is MGHRA and CDR2 is YSYEKL. The CDR3 extends over 17 amino acids. The CDR3 spells CASSLILSGRVAGEQYF. The DNA for the CDR3 is TGCGCCAGCAGCCTAATACTTAGCGGGAGGGTCGCGGGGGAGCAGTACTTC.

This clone was observed a handful of times. The chain combines TRBV6-1 with TRBJ1-3; D ambiguous. Germline CDR1 is MNHNS and CDR2 is SASEGT. Trimming stripped 4 bases from V and 0 bases from J, with 16 bases between. This CDR3 region has 17 residues. Written as DNA, the CDR3 is TGTGCCAGCAGTGTTGTTAGGCAGCGCTACTCTGGAAACACCATATATTTT. Translating gives CASSVVRQRYSGNTIYF.

J is TRBJ2-2 and V is TRBV11-3; no clear D gene. Germline V gives CDR1 SGHNT, CDR2 YENEEA. Trimming removed 3 bases at V and 6 bases at J, with 8 bases between. The CDR3 has 13 amino acids. Here the CDR3 DNA reads TGTGCCAGCAGCTTCCATGAGGCCGGGGAGCTGTTTTTT. Its protein is CASSFHEAGELFF. The complete variable domain, with remaining parts taken from reference TRBV11-3 and TRBJ2-2, reads EAGVVQSPRYKIIEKKQPVAFWCNPISGHNTLYWYLQNLGQGPELLIRYENEEAVDDSQLPKDRFSAERLKGVDSTLKIQPAELGDSAVYLCASSFHEAGELFFGEGSRLTVL.

This clone was seen once. The rearrangement uses TRBV7-3 and TRBJ2-2; no clear D gene. Germline CDR1 and CDR2: SGHTA and FQGTGA. V lost 5 bases, J lost 4 bases, and 8 bases lay in between. This CDR3 has 13 amino acids. CDR3 protein: CASSPPGTGELFF. CDR3 bases: TGTGCCAGCAGCCCCCCAGGCACCGGGGAGCTGTTTTTT.

This clone is a singleton in its sample. This chain joins TRBV7-9 and TRBJ2-3, with a possible D match to TRBD1 (6 bases). This CDR3 is built from 15 residues. The ends were cut back, 5 bases at V and 2 bases at J, with 14 bases in the middle. Germline values: CDR1 SEHNR, CDR2 FQNEAQ (reference sequence). The CDR3 sequence: CASSTRTAFTDTQYF. The CDR3 nucleotides read TGTGCCAGCAGCACGCGGACAGCCTTCACAGATACGCAGTATTTT.

This rearrangement joins TRBV11-3 to TRBJ2-4; TRBD1 might be the D (5 bases). Trimming pared 5 bases from V and 3 bases from J, leaving 14 bases between. The length of the CDR3 is 15 residues. Germline CDR1 is SGHNT and CDR2 is YENEEA. CDR3 DNA: TGTGCCAGCAGCCTCGGGCAGGGTCACAAAAACATTCAGTACTTC. Translating it yields CASSLGQGHKNIQYF.

The CDR3 coding sequence is TGTGCCAGCAGCTTAGCGTCCAGGGGTGAGACCCAGTACTTC. It codes for CASSLASRGETQYF. The V and J genes are TRBV7-7 and TRBJ2-5; a weak D match, TRBD1 (6 bases). Germline V gives CDR1 SSHAT, CDR2 FNYEAQ (reference sequence). Between the trimmed V and J ends, which lost 0 bases and 5 bases, there was a span of 10 bases. The length of the CDR3 is 14 residues.

The V and J genes are TRBV4-3 and TRBJ1-3; 8 nucleotides match TRBD1. V shed 4 bases and J 3 bases; nucleotides not matched to a gene: 5. CDR1 and CDR2 from the germline V gene are LGHNA and YSLEER. The CDR3 loop spans 15 amino acids. The CDR3 nucleotides read TGCGCCAGCAGCCTCGGGACAGGTGTTGGAAACACCATATATTTT. Its protein product is CASSLGTGVGNTIYF.

V is TRBV7-8 and J is TRBJ2-1, with 12 bases matching TRBD2. The CDR3 covers 15 residues. CDR1 is SGHVS and CDR2 is FQNEAQ in the germline V gene. The V gene end was trimmed by 4 bases and the J gene end by 5 bases; junction bases not matched to a gene: 3. Written as DNA, the CDR3 is TGTGCCAGCAGCTGGACTAGCGGGGTAAACAATGAGCAGTTCTTC. It encodes CASSWTSGVNNEQFF.

To note about this clone: Additional DNA sequences in this sample encode the identical CDR3. The chain employs TRBV28 and TRBJ1-6, with 12 bases identical to TRBD1. Looked up from germline, CDR1 is MDHEN and CDR2 is SYDVKM. The CDR3 runs to 15 residues. V trimming: 2 bases; J trimming: 8 bases; junction bases outside the gene matches: 1. CDR3 DNA: TGTGCCAGCAGTTTAGGGACAGGGGGCTATTCACCCCTCCACTTT. Its translation: CASSLGTGGYSPLHF.

The CDR3 reads CASGLVRSYGTDTQYF. The CDR3 DNA sequence: TGTGCTAGTGGTTTGGTACGTTCCTACGGCACAGATACGCAGTATTTT. The chain couples TRBV12-5 to TRBJ2-3; D unresolved. CDR3 length: 16 residues. The V gene's germline CDR1 is LGHNT and CDR2 FRNRAP. Trimming cost V 0 bases and J 1 base, with 11 bases left between them.

This chain uses TRBV15 with TRBJ2-1, with 14 bases identical to TRBD2. Germline CDR1 and CDR2: LNHNV and YYDKDF (reference sequence). Germline trimming cut 2 bases from V and 7 bases from J; bases unmatched to any gene: 13. This CDR3 region has 19 residues. CDR3 in amino acids: CATSRLHPPTSGRANEQFF. CDR3 nucleotide sequence: TGTGCCACCAGCAGACTCCACCCCCCGACTAGCGGGAGGGCTAATGAGCAGTTCTTC.

This chain uses TRBV7-9 with TRBJ1-6, with D unresolved. The V end lost 5 bases, the J end lost 0 bases, and 8 bases lay between the germline ends. The CDR3 runs to 15 residues. Germline V CDR1 and CDR2: SEHNR, FQNEAQ (reference sequence). The CDR3 reads CASSKTSSYNSPLHF. CDR3 in DNA: TGTGCCAGCAGCAAAACTAGCTCCTATAATTCACCCCTCCACTTT. Using reference TRBV7-9 and TRBJ1-6 for the parts outside the CDR3, the full variable domain is DTGVSQNPRHKITKRGQNVTFRCDPISEHNRLYWYRQTLGQGPEFLTYFQNEAQLEKSRLLSDRFSAERPKGSFSTLEIQRTEQGDSAMYLCASSKTSSYNSPLHFGNGTRLTVT.

The genes are TRBV2 and TRBJ1-1; D might be TRBD1 (6 bases). Trimming stripped 6 bases from V and 3 bases from J, with 11 bases between. This CDR3 is 13 amino acids long. Germline V lookup: CDR1 SNHLY, CDR2 FYNNEI. CDR3 DNA sequence: TGTGCCAGCAGACAGGGAATTCACACTGAAGCTTTCTTT. Translated: CASRQGIHTEAFF.

The CDR3 DNA reads as TGTGCCAGCAGCTTAGACCTACGTGGACTAGCCCGGAGGTACAATGAGCAGTTCTTC. Translated: CASSLDLRGLARRYNEQFF. The chain links TRBV7-6 to TRBJ2-1, with 8 positions matching TRBD2. The length of the CDR3 is 19 residues. Germline CDR1 SGHVS, CDR2 FNYEAQ. V shed 1 base and J 4 bases; nucleotides not matched to a gene: 15. Looking up the rest from reference TRBV7-6 and TRBJ2-1 gives the full variable domain: GAGVSQSPRYKVTKRGQDVALRCDPISGHVSLYWYRQALGQGPEFLTYFNYEAQQDKSGLPNDRFSAERPEGSISTLTIQRTEQRDSAMYRCASSLDLRGLARRYNEQFFGPGTRLTVL.

The chain recombines TRBV11-3 with TRBJ2-7; perhaps TRBD2 as D (6 bases). The germline V gene encodes CDR1 SGHNT and CDR2 YENEEA. The CDR3 contains 14 residues. V was trimmed by 3 bases and J by 1 base, leaving 10 bases between them. The CDR3 nucleotides are TGTGCCAGCAGCTTTAGCGGTGATTCCTACGAGCAGTACTTC. Translated, it gives CASSFSGDSYEQYF.

Only one count was recorded for this clone. V and J are TRBV2 and TRBJ2-5; TRBD2 matches at 14 bases. V trimming: 6 bases; J trimming: 1 base; junction bases outside the gene matches: 7. This CDR3 contains 17 residues. From germline, CDR1 is SNHLY and CDR2 FYNNEI. The CDR3, as DNA: TGTGCCAGCAGGGCGACTAGCGGGGGGGCGATCCAAGAGACCCAGTACTTC. As protein: CASRATSGGAIQETQYF.

V gene TRBV19 combines with J gene TRBJ2-3; TRBD2 matches at 12 bases. With V trimmed by 3 bases and J by 5 bases, 9 bases remained unmatched. The germline V gene encodes CDR1 LNHDA and CDR2 SQIVND (reference sequence). The CDR3 has 17 amino acids. CDR3 nucleotide sequence: TGTGCCAGTAGTATCGGTCTAGCGGGGGGGCCCGGAGATACGCAGTATTTT. It yields the protein CASSIGLAGGPGDTQYF.

This chain links TRBV15 with TRBJ2-4, with D unclear. This CDR3 has 15 amino acids. Germline loops: CDR1 LNHNV, CDR2 YYDKDF (reference sequence). V dropped 0 bases and J dropped 0 bases, with 6 bases sitting between them. The CDR3 coding sequence is TGTGCCACCAGCAGAGACCCAATAGCCAAAAACATTCAGTACTTC. This codes for CATSRDPIAKNIQYF.